Listed below are T cell receptor beta chains from one sample, sequenced in a study of identical twins. TCRdb processed the 5' RACE reads anew with MiXCR; each CDR3 protein has one entry. The sample has some 660,000 distinct CDR3 sequences; over 8.5% are singletons. The same sample was also studied in work on yellow fever vaccine responses in identical twins.

The material sequenced was PBMCs. These receptors originate from a woman between 18 and 29 years old in good health. CDR3s include the opening cysteine and the closing phenylalanine or tryptophan. The D gene is left open where the match is weak. The listing skips clone size in some rows; elsewhere it reads once, few, many or a size class.

TGCAGCGTTGAAAGTAGGGGAGTCTCTGGGGCCAACGTCCTGACTTTC	CSVESRGVSGANVLTF	.	.	TRBV29-1	TRBJ2-6
TGTGCCACCAGCAGAGCAATTGTCGAAGGACTAGCGGGGGGTAAAACCGGGGAGCTGTTTTTT	CATSRAIVEGLAGGKTGELFF	few	TRBD2	TRBV15	TRBJ2-2
TGTGCCAGCAGCCAAGCAAGAGCGGGAGGGCCGAATTACGAGCAGTACTTC	CASSQARAGGPNYEQYF	.	TRBD2	TRBV14	TRBJ2-7
TGTGCCAGCAGTTTGAGCCAGGGTAGCAATCAGCCCCAGCATTTT	CASSLSQGSNQPQHF	many	.	TRBV12-3/TRBV12-4	TRBJ1-5
TGTGCCAGCAGCCAATCCATCGGGGGACCAACCTCCTACGAGCAGTACTTC	CASSQSIGGPTSYEQYF	.	.	TRBV16	TRBJ2-7
TGTGCCAGCAGCGAGGGACAGGCCTTCCTTAATGAAAAACTGTTTTTT	CASSEGQAFLNEKLFF	.	TRBD1	TRBV7-8	TRBJ1-4
TGTGCCAGCAGCTTTCCCGGTGGGGGGGTGCCCCAGCATTTT	CASSFPGGGVPQHF	.	.	TRBV5-7	TRBJ1-5
TGTGCCAGCATTCGAGGACTAGCGGGTAGCGAGCAGTACTTC	CASIRGLAGSEQYF	few	TRBD2	TRBV6-2/TRBV6-3	TRBJ2-7
TGTGCCAGCAGCCTCCGGCGGGGGCCCTCCTACGAGCAGTACTTC	CASSLRRGPSYEQYF	few	.	TRBV28	TRBJ2-7
TGTGCCAGCAGCCAAGAACTCGTCTCCTACGAGCAGTACTTC	CASSQELVSYEQYF	many	.	TRBV14	TRBJ2-7
TGTGCCAGCAGCTTGGCCGCGCGGGGGGGCCCCCAAGAGACCCAGTACTTC	CASSLAARGGPQETQYF	.	TRBD2	TRBV11-2	TRBJ2-5
TGTGCCAGCAGCTTAGTTCCGGGGACAGGGTCCTACGAGCAGTACTTC	CASSLVPGTGSYEQYF	.	TRBD1	TRBV7-6	TRBJ2-7
TGTGCCAGCGGGAGACCGAATATAGCGGGCCCCTACGAGCAGTACTTC	CASGRPNIAGPYEQYF	few	TRBD2	TRBV5-6	TRBJ2-7
TGTGCCAGCAGAAGGGAAGATACGCAGTATTTT	CASRREDTQYF	few	.	TRBV11-2	TRBJ2-3
TGTGCCAGCAGCTCACCCGGGACACAGGACAATGAGCAGTTCTTC	CASSSPGTQDNEQFF	few	.	TRBV7-6	TRBJ2-1
TGCAGTGCTAGAGATCCGGGGCAGTCTAGCAATCAGCCCCAGCATTTT	CSARDPGQSSNQPQHF	few	.	TRBV20-1	TRBJ1-5
TGTGCCATCGATAGGACTAGCGGGTTAGATGAGCAGTACTTC	CAIDRTSGLDEQYF	.	TRBD2	TRBV7-9	TRBJ2-7
TGTGCCATCCTACGCAGCTACAATGAGCAGTTCTTC	CAILRSYNEQFF	.	.	TRBV10-3	TRBJ2-1